Below, 3 T cell receptor beta chains from the same sample are listed, as sequenced in a study of T cell repertoires in cytomegalovirus infection. Their target antigens are unknown. In TCRdb, the reads were re-called with MiXCR into one record per CDR3 protein. The sample lists a few hundred thousand distinct CDR3 sequences; under 45% were seen once. Material: cultured PBMCs, obtained from culture after CMV antigen stimulation. These TCRs come from a human donor in good health (CMV status not recorded). Some clones in this sample may be carry-over from other donors' samples.

The chain recombines TRBV6-6 with TRBJ2-1; D is possibly TRBD2 (5 bases). The CDR3 runs 15 residues. CDR1 is MNHNY, CDR2 SVGAGI, per germline (reference sequence). V gave up 2 bases and J gave up 0 bases, with 8 bases separating them. The CDR3 coding sequence is TGTGCCAGCAGTTACAGGGCGGGCTCCTACAATGAGCAGTTCTTC. Amino acids: CASSYRAGSYNEQFF.

The gene calls are TRBV7-2 and TRBJ2-3; the match to TRBD2 covers 10 bases. V gave up 5 bases and J gave up 0 bases; unmatched junction bases: 5. The CDR3 extends over 16 amino acids. Germline values: CDR1 SGHTA, CDR2 FQGNSA. The chain's CDR3 is CASSRASGGSTDTQYF. CDR3 DNA: TGTGCCAGCAGCAGAGCTAGCGGGGGAAGCACAGATACGCAGTATTTT.

The V call is TRBV10-3, the J call TRBJ2-5, with 7 bases matching TRBD2. V shed 3 bases and J 5 bases; nucleotides not matched to a gene: 6. The CDR3 contains 14 residues. Germline V lookup: CDR1 ENHRY, CDR2 SYGVKD. As DNA, the CDR3 is TGTGCCATCAGTGATGGACTAGGGACGGAGACCCAGTACTTC. Translation gives CAISDGLGTETQYF.